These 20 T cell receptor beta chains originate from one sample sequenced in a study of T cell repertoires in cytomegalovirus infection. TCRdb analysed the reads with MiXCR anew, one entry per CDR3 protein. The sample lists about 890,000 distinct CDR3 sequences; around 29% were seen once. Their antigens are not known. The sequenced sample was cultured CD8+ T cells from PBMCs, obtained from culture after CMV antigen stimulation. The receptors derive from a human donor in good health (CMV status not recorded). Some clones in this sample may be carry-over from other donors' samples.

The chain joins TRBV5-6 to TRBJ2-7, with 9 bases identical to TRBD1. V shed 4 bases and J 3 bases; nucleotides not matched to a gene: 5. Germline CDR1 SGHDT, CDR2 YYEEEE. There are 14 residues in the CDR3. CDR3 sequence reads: CASSMGTGFYEQYV. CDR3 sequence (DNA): TGTGCCAGCAGCATGGGGACAGGGTTCTACGAGCAGTACGTC.

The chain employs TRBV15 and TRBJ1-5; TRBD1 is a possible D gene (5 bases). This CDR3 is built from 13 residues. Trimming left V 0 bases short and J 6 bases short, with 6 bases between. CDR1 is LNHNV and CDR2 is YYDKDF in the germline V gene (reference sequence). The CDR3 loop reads CATSREGGQPQHF. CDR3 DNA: TGTGCCACCAGCAGAGAGGGGGGTCAGCCCCAGCATTTT.

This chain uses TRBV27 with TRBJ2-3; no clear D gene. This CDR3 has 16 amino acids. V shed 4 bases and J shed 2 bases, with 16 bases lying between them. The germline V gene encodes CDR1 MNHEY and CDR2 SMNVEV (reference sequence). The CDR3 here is CASSSWESSLTDTQYF. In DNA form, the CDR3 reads TGTGCCAGCAGTTCCTGGGAAAGCTCCCTCACAGATACGCAGTATTTT.

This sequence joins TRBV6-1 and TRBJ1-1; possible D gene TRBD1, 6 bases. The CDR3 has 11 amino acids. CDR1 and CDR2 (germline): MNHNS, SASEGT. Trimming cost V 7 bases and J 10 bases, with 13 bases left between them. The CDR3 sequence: CASNLLGGAFF. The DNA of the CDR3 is TGTGCCAGCAACCTCTTAGGGGGAGCTTTCTTT.

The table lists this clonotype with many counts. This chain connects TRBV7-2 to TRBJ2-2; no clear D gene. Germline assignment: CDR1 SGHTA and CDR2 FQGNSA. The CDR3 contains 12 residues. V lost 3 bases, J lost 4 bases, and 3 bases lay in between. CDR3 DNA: TGTGCCAGCAGCTTTCTCACCGGGGAGCTGTTTTTT. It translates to CASSFLTGELFF.

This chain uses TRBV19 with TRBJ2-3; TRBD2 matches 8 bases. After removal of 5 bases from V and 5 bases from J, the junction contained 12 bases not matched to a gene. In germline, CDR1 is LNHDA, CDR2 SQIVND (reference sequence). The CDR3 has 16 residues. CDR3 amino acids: CASSSNQAGAGDTQYF. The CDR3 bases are TGTGCCAGTAGTTCCAACCAAGCGGGGGCCGGAGATACGCAGTATTTT.

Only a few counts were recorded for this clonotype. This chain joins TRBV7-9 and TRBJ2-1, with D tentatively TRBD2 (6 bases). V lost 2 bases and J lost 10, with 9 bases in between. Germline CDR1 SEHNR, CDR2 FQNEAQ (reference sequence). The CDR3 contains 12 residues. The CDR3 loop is CASSLSGWEQFF. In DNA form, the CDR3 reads TGTGCCAGCAGCTTAAGCGGGTGGGAGCAGTTCTTC.

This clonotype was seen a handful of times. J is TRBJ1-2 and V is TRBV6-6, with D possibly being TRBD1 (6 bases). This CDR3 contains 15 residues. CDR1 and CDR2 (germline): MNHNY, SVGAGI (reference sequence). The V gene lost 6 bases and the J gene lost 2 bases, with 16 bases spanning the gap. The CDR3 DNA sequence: TGTGCCAGCAGCCCAACTCTAACAGGGAACTATGGCTACACCTTC. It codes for CASSPTLTGNYGYTF.

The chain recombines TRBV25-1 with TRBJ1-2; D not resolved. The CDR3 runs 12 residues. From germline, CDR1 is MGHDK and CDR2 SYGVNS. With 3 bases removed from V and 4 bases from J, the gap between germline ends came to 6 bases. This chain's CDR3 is CASSDSFYGYTF. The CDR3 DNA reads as TGTGCCAGCAGTGACAGTTTCTATGGCTACACCTTC.

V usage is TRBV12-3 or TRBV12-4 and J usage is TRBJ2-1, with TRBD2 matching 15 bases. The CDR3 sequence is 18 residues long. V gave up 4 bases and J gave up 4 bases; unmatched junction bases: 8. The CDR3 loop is CASSSGTSGGPGYNEQFF. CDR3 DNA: TGTGCCAGCAGTTCTGGGACTAGCGGGGGGCCGGGGTACAATGAGCAGTTCTTC.

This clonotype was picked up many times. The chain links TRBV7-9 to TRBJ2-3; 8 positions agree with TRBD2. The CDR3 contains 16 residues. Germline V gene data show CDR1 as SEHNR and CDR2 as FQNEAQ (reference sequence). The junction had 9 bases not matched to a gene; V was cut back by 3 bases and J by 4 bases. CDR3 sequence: CASSFGAGGLADTQYF. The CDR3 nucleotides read TGTGCCAGCAGCTTCGGCGCGGGGGGCCTTGCAGATACGCAGTATTTT.

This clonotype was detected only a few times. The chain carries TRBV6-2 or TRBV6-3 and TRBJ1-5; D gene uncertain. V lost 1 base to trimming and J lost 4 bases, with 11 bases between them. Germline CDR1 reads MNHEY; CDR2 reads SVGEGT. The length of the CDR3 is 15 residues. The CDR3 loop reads CASSYFRGGNQPQHF. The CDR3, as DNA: TGTGCCAGCAGTTACTTCCGGGGTGGAAATCAGCCCCAGCATTTT.

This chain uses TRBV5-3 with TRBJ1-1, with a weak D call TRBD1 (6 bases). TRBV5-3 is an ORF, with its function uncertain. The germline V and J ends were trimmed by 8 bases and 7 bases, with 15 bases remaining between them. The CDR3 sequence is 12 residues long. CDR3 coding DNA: TGTGCCAGCAGCCACGGGACACTTGAAGCTTTCTTT. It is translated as CASSHGTLEAFF.

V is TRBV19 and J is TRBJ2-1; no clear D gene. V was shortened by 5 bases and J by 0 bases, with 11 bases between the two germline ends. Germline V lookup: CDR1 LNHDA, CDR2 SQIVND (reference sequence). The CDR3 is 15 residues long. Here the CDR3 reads CASSDGFGSYNEQFF. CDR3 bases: TGTGCCAGTAGTGATGGGTTCGGCTCCTACAATGAGCAGTTCTTC. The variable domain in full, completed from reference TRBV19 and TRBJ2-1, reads DGGITQSPKYLFRKEGQNVTLSCEQNLNHDAMYWYRQDPGQGLRLIYYSQIVNDFQKGDIAEGYSVSREKKESFPLTVTSAQKNPTAFYLCASSDGFGSYNEQFFGPGTRLTVL.

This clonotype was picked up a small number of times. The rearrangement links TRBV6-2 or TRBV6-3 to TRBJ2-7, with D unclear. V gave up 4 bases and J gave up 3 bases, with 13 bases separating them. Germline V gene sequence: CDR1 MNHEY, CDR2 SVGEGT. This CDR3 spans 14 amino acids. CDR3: CASSFGLADYEQYV. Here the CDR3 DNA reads TGTGCCAGCAGTTTTGGCTTGGCGGACTACGAGCAGTACGTC.

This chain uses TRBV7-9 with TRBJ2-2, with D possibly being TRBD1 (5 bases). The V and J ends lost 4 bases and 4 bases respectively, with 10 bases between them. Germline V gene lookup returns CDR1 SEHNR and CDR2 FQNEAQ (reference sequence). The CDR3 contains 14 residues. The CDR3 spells CASSSLDITGELFF. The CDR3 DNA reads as TGTGCCAGCAGCTCCCTGGACATCACCGGGGAGCTGTTTTTT.

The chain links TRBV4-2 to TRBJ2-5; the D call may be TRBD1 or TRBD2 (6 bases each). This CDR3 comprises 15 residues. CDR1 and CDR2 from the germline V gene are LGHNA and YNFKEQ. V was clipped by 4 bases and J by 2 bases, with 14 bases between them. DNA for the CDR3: TGTGCCAGCAGCCGAGACAGGAGGGGGCAAGAGACCCAGTACTTC. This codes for CASSRDRRGQETQYF.

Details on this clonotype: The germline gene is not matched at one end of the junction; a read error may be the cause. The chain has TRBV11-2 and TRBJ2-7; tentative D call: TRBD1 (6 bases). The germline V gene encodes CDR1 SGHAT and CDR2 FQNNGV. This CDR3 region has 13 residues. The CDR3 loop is CVSSLAQGHEQYF. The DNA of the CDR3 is TGTGTCAGCAGCTTGGCACAGGGACACGAGCAGTACTTC.

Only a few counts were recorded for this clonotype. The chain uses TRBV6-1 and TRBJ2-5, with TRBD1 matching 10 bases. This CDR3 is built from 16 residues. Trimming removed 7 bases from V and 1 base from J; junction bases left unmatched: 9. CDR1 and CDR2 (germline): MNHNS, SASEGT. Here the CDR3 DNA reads TGTGCCAGCATCAAGAGACAGGGGGCGCCCCAAGAGACCCAGTACTTC. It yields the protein CASIKRQGAPQETQYF.

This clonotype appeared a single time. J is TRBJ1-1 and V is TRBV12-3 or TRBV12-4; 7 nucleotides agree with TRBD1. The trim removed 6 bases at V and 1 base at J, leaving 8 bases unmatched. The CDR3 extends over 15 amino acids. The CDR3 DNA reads TGTGCCAGCAGCCTCCTGGGACAGCCGAACACTGAAGCTTTCTTT. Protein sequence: CASSLLGQPNTEAFF.